Listed below are T cell receptor beta chains from one sample, sequenced in a study of blood T cells in healthy people across ages. Via MiXCR, TCRdb re-called the 5' RACE reads, giving one row per CDR3 protein. Found here are 750,000 or so distinct CDR3 sequences, roughly 25% of them singletons; the top ten hold roughly 9%. A further study also used this sample, focusing on T cells of mothers and their children.

Sequencing was carried out using blood. Source of these receptors: a boy between 10 and 17 years old in good health. Both conserved end residues are part of each CDR3. The order of the fields is clone size, V gene, J gene, D gene, CDR3 DNA, CDR3 protein. A D gene is named only where the DNA matches it firmly. The size of a clone is reported for some rows only, either as once, few or many, or as a class for expanded clones.

clone_size: -
v_call: TRBV2
j_call: TRBJ2-5
d_call: -
cdr3_nt: TGTGCCAGCAAAGGTACGGGAGCAGAGACCCAGTACTTC
cdr3_aa: CASKGTGAETQYF

clone_size: -
v_call: TRBV7-9
j_call: TRBJ1-4
d_call: TRBD1
cdr3_nt: TGTGCCAGCAGGAGGGACAGCCGTAATGAAAAACTGTTTTTT
cdr3_aa: CASRRDSRNEKLFF

clone_size: -
v_call: TRBV7-9
j_call: TRBJ2-3
d_call: TRBD2
cdr3_nt: TGTGCCAGCAGCCCCTCCCCTAGCGGGGGGGCAGATACGCAGTATTTT
cdr3_aa: CASSPSPSGGADTQYF

clone_size: few
v_call: TRBV5-6
j_call: TRBJ1-3
d_call: -
cdr3_nt: TGTGCCAGCACCGCTCCAGGGACTGGAAACACCATATATTTT
cdr3_aa: CASTAPGTGNTIYF

clone_size: -
v_call: TRBV4-3
j_call: TRBJ2-5
d_call: TRBD2
cdr3_nt: TGCGCCAGCAGCCAAGAGGTGGATAGCGGGGGAATGGGAGAGACCCAGTACTTC
cdr3_aa: CASSQEVDSGGMGETQYF

clone_size: few
v_call: TRBV5-1
j_call: TRBJ2-5
d_call: TRBD2
cdr3_nt: TGCGCCAGCAGCTTGAGGACTAGCGGGAGGGCCTGGGAGACCCAGTACTTC
cdr3_aa: CASSLRTSGRAWETQYF

clone_size: -
v_call: TRBV5-1
j_call: TRBJ2-1
d_call: TRBD2
cdr3_nt: TGCGCCAGCAGCTTGGAACCATGGGCGGGGGACAATGAGCAGTTCTTC
cdr3_aa: CASSLEPWAGDNEQFF

clone_size: -
v_call: TRBV20-1
j_call: TRBJ2-7
d_call: -
cdr3_nt: TGCAGTGCTAGTGCGTTCGGCGAGCAGTACTTC
cdr3_aa: CSASAFGEQYF

clone_size: -
v_call: TRBV4-2
j_call: TRBJ2-4
d_call: TRBD2
cdr3_nt: TGTGCCAGCAGCCAACTAAGCGGGGGGGCCTCTGCCAAAAACATTCAGTACTTC
cdr3_aa: CASSQLSGGASAKNIQYF

clone_size: -
v_call: TRBV7-6
j_call: TRBJ1-4
d_call: -
cdr3_nt: TGTGCCAGCAGCTCCGTGGAGCAGGGAGCAACTAATGAAAAACTGTTTTTT
cdr3_aa: CASSSVEQGATNEKLFF

clone_size: few
v_call: TRBV20-1
j_call: TRBJ2-7
d_call: TRBD1
cdr3_nt: TGCAGTGCTAGAGCTCGGGACAGTGGCTACGAGCAGTACTTC
cdr3_aa: CSARARDSGYEQYF

clone_size: -
v_call: TRBV5-6
j_call: TRBJ2-1
d_call: TRBD2
cdr3_nt: TGTGCCAGCTCTAGCGGGAGGGTGGTCGATGAGCAGTTCTTC
cdr3_aa: CASSSGRVVDEQFF

clone_size: -
v_call: TRBV6-2/TRBV6-3
j_call: TRBJ2-5
d_call: -
cdr3_nt: TGTGCCAGCAGTAGAGGACCAATTCAAGAGACCCAGTACTTC
cdr3_aa: CASSRGPIQETQYF